This T cell receptor beta chain comes out of a study of T cells expressing NK-cell markers. In the study overall: One of the eight sequenced donors was seronegative, whereas the other seven were HCMV-seropositive. Regarding the study as a whole: Dominant NKG2C+ clonotypes accounted for roughly 1.0-7.5% of CD8+ T cells in about 6 donors. Leadership of the CD3+CD56-NKG2C+ fraction also belonged to these clonotypes in several donors.

Looked up from germline, CDR1 is KGHSH and CDR2 is LQKENI. This CDR3 region has 14 residues. Synthesis of TCR beta cDNA relied on 5'RACE template switching carrying UMIs. TCRdb reprocessed the 5' RACE reads and keeps a single row for each CDR3 protein, giving no DNA. The table gives hundreds of thousands of distinct CDR3 sequences; the top ten clones make up roughly 4.2% of it. In the case of this clonotype: Antigen: not known.

Material for sequencing was blood T cells: a sorted CD56 or NKG2C T cell subset, CD4+ or CD8+ T cells, or bulk PBMC T cells (not recorded which). The receptor's source is a woman aged 18 to 75 in good health. The chain is built from TRBV18 and TRBJ2-3. This CDR3 is CASSPPFNTDTQYF.